Included here is one T cell receptor beta chain sequence, with context. This sample was taken from a study of blood T cell repertoires in COVID-19. Germline lookup yields CDR1 SNHLY and CDR2 FYNNEI. With V trimmed by 11 bases and J by 6 bases, 10 bases remained unmatched. There are 12 residues in the CDR3. Profiling relied on immunoSEQ multiplex PCR, and the TCRdb table lists in-frame clones only, not all of them. The table records some 70,000 clones, about four fifths of them present only once. The chain joins TRBV2 to TRBJ2-7; 7 positions match TRBD2. This receptor was taken from a woman between 55 and 75 years old with acute or convalescent COVID-19. Specimen: peripheral blood. Here the CDR3 reads CAGRDAWGEQYF. For the CDR3, the DNA is TGTGCCGGGAGGGACGCCTGGGGCGAGCAGTACTTC.